The count of the clone carrying this T cell receptor beta chain is one. This sample stems from a study of Ad26.COV2.S vaccination and SARS-CoV-2 variants. Across the whole study: Vaccine-arm donor from the placebo-controlled COV1001 Ad26.COV2.S trial.

Here immunoSEQ multiplex PCR was the method, and the copy in TCRdb shows in-frame clones only, minus some. The data show some 340,000 clones, with about 86% seen just once and 1.9% held by the top ten. Treatment reported: around 19 received Ad26.COV2.S at low or high dose, single or two shots; about five received placebo; per-sample allocation not given. Material that was analyzed had been drawn on day 63 after the first vaccine or placebo injection. Trimming pared 7 bases from V and 0 bases from J, leaving 16 bases between. Germline CDR1 is GTSNPN and CDR2 is SVGIG (reference sequence). The length of the CDR3 is 16 residues.

This clonotype was sampled from a person aged 18-60 years who received the Ad26.COV2.S COVID-19 vaccine or a placebo. The specimen comprised peripheral blood, sampled in a trial of Ad26.COV2.S vaccine versus placebo. The chain has TRBV30 and TRBJ1-6; weak D call: TRBD1 (5 bases). The CDR3 spells CASDTGRSSYNSPLHF. The CDR3 DNA follows: TGTGCCTCGGACACCGGTCGAAGCTCCTATAATTCACCCCTCCACTTT. Combining the CDR3 with reference TRBV30 and TRBJ1-6 gives the whole variable domain SQTIHQWPATLVQPVGSPLSLECTVEGTSNPNLYWYRQAAGRGLQLLFYSVGIGQISSEVPQNLSASRPQDRQFILSSKKLLLSDSGFYLCASDTGRSSYNSPLHFGNGTRLTVT.